A single sample gave rise to the 32 T cell receptor beta chains below, sequenced in a study of identical twins. A single record per CDR3 protein comes from TCRdb applying MiXCR to the 5' RACE reads. The sample consists of 1.5 million to 2 million distinct CDR3 sequences, about 32% of them appearing once. Sequencing was performed on cord blood. Source of these receptors: a newborn girl in good health.

This clonotype has more than one count but fewer than ten. This rearrangement joins TRBV11-2 to TRBJ2-5; the match to TRBD1 covers 8 bases. The CDR3 has 16 amino acids. Trimming at V came to 4 bases and at J to 5 bases, leaving 12 bases not matched to a gene. In germline, CDR1 is SGHAT, CDR2 FQNNGV. This chain's CDR3 is CASSSPGQGPGETQYF. The CDR3 bases are TGTGCCAGCAGCTCACCTGGACAGGGCCCCGGGGAGACCCAGTACTTC.

This clonotype was counted at least ten times. The chain recombines TRBV5-1 with TRBJ2-3; D is unresolved. This CDR3 has 11 amino acids. Trimming removed 3 bases from V and 4 bases from J, with 3 bases in between. Germline CDR1 SGHRS, CDR2 YFSETQ. CDR3 amino acids: CASSSADTQYF. CDR3 DNA sequence: TGCGCCAGCAGCTCGGCAGATACGCAGTATTTT.

The genes are TRBV2 and TRBJ1-2, with D perhaps matching TRBD1 (6 bases). Germline-derived CDR1 and CDR2 are SNHLY and FYNNEI. V was cut by 4 bases and J by 10 bases, with 16 bases left in between. The CDR3 contains 13 residues. CDR3 bases: TGTGCCAGCAGTGTATACAGGGTGGGGTACTACACCTTC. Translating it yields CASSVYRVGYYTF.

On this clonotype: Being one base from a much bigger clone, this may be a read error. The chain links TRBV2 to TRBJ1-5, with D possibly matching TRBD1 (6 bases). Germline V gene data show CDR1 as SNHLY and CDR2 as FYNNEI. Between the trimmed V and J ends, which lost 4 bases and 2 bases, there was a span of 9 bases. The CDR3 runs to 14 residues. CDR3 sequence reads: CASSVKGGNQPQHF. The CDR3 DNA follows: TGTGCCAGCAGTGTAAAGGGGGGCAATCAGCCCCAGCATTTT.

In DNA, the CDR3 is TGCAGTGCTCCCAGTTCCGGGACAGCCTCAACTAATGAAAAACTGTTTTTT. This codes for CSAPSSGTASTNEKLFF. The V gene is TRBV20-1, the J gene TRBJ1-4, with 7 bases lining up with TRBD1. J gave up 0 bases and V 5 bases, and 12 bases lay outside the gene matches. This CDR3 has 17 amino acids. CDR1 is DFQATT, CDR2 SNEGSKA, per germline (reference sequence).

V usage is TRBV9 and J usage is TRBJ2-4; 7 positions match TRBD2. The J call is in doubt because the DNA end fits TRBJ2-7 better. The CDR3 has 14 amino acids. CDR1 is SGDLS and CDR2 is YYNGEE in the germline V gene. This CDR3 is CASSVEGSGYEQYF. The CDR3, as DNA: TGTGCCAGCAGCGTAGAGGGTAGCGGGTACGAGCAGTACTTC.

The rearrangement joins TRBV12-3 or TRBV12-4 to TRBJ2-4; 7 positions agree with TRBD2. V gave up 3 bases and J gave up 13 bases; unmatched junction bases: 15. This CDR3 comprises 15 residues. The CDR3 bases are TGTGCCAGCAGTTTGGCGTCTAGCGGTCGGAATGAGCAGTACTTC. Translation: CASSLASSGRNEQYF.

In its sample, this clonotype was seen a few times. The chain employs TRBV4-2 and TRBJ2-7; 7 positions agree with TRBD1. Per the germline V gene, CDR1 is LGHNA and CDR2 is YNFKEQ. This CDR3 contains 14 residues. J was trimmed by 3 bases and V by 1 base; bases with no gene match: 3. The CDR3 sequence is CASSQGPGGYEQYF. The CDR3 DNA reads TGTGCCAGCAGCCAAGGCCCAGGGGGCTACGAGCAGTACTTC.

This clonotype was seen a handful of times. The chain is built from TRBV27 and TRBJ2-5; maybe TRBD1 (6 bases). Near its end, the DNA agrees better with TRBJ2-7, so the J call may be wrong. The CDR3 extends over 14 amino acids. CDR1 and CDR2 (germline): MNHEY, SMNVEV (reference sequence). CDR3 residues: CASSLGGAGYEQYF. Here the CDR3 DNA reads TGTGCCAGCAGTTTAGGGGGCGCGGGCTACGAGCAGTACTTC.

Remarks on this clonotype: Germline and junction disagree at one end, which may indicate a read error. The DNA of the CDR3 is TGTGTCAGCAGCCAAGGACAGGGGCGCACAGATACGCAGTATTTT. Translating it yields CVSSQGQGRTDTQYF. V usage is TRBV3-1 and J usage is TRBJ2-3, with TRBD1 matching 9 bases. The germline V gene encodes CDR1 LGHDT and CDR2 YNNKEL (reference sequence). The CDR3 is 15 residues long.

The rearrangement uses TRBV28 and TRBJ1-6; D is perhaps TRBD1 (6 bases). In germline, CDR1 is MDHEN, CDR2 SYDVKM. The V and J ends lost 10 bases and 15 bases respectively, with 16 bases between them. The CDR3 is 11 amino acids. This CDR3 is CAIYTGSILHF. As DNA, the CDR3 is TGTGCCATCTATACAGGGTCAATCCTCCACTTT.

The J gene is TRBJ2-2, the V gene TRBV7-8; D is ambiguous. The CDR3 is 15 amino acids. Germline loops: CDR1 SGHVS, CDR2 FQNEAQ. V was pared by 0 bases and J by 1 base, with 6 bases between. CDR3 nucleotides: TGTGCCAGCAGCTTAGCGAGATGGAACACCGGGGAGCTGTTTTTT. Translating gives CASSLARWNTGELFF.

This clonotype was recorded at least ten times. This sequence joins TRBV5-1 and TRBJ2-1, with D uncertain. This CDR3 comprises 14 residues. Germline V gene sequence: CDR1 SGHRS, CDR2 YFSETQ. Trimming stripped 4 bases from V and 4 bases from J, with 12 bases between. This chain's CDR3 is CASSNANGYNEQFF. The CDR3 DNA reads as TGCGCCAGCAGCAATGCAAACGGGTACAATGAGCAGTTCTTC.

This clonotype was observed a handful of times. The chain couples TRBV7-2 to TRBJ2-4; D ambiguous. Germline V CDR1 and CDR2: SGHTA, FQGNSA. This CDR3 has 12 residues. With 2 bases removed from V and 15 bases from J, the gap between germline ends came to 14 bases. The CDR3 loop reads CASSLLGRPGYF. The CDR3 DNA follows: TGTGCCAGCAGCTTACTAGGCCGACCAGGGTACTTC.

V usage is TRBV5-1 and J usage is TRBJ2-3, with TRBD2 matching 7 bases. CDR1 is SGHRS and CDR2 is YFSETQ in the germline V gene. Unmatched junction bases numbered 8, after V lost 0 bases and J lost 4 bases. The CDR3 contains 16 residues. CDR3 sequence: CASSLESREIPDTQYF. The CDR3 bases are TGCGCCAGCAGCTTGGAGTCGCGGGAGATTCCAGATACGCAGTATTTT.

This clonotype was seen at least ten times. V gene TRBV7-2 combines with J gene TRBJ1-2; a possible D gene is TRBD1 (6 bases). Germline CDR1 SGHTA, CDR2 FQGNSA. V was trimmed by 1 base and J by 4 bases, leaving 7 bases between them. The CDR3 spans 13 residues. This chain's CDR3 is CASSLGDTYGYTF. The CDR3 region has the DNA TGTGCCAGCAGCTTAGGGGACACCTATGGCTACACCTTC.

J is TRBJ2-6 and V is TRBV29-1; 9 positions agree with TRBD1. Trimming took 4 bases from V and 2 from J; bases not matched to a gene: 6. Germline loops: CDR1 SQVTM, CDR2 ANQGSEA. CDR3 size: 16 residues. This CDR3 reads CSVARRQGAGANVLTF. For the CDR3, the DNA is TGCAGCGTTGCCCGGAGACAGGGGGCTGGGGCCAACGTCCTGACTTTC.

The chain is built from TRBV20-1 and TRBJ2-2; tentatively, D is TRBD2 (6 bases). The V end lost 1 base, the J end lost 4 bases, and 10 bases lay between the germline ends. Germline V lookup: CDR1 DFQATT, CDR2 SNEGSKA (reference sequence). The CDR3 extends over 14 amino acids. DNA for the CDR3: TGCAGTGCTAGAGTTAGCGGTAGCACCGGGGAGCTGTTTTTT. It yields the protein CSARVSGSTGELFF.

The chain links TRBV28 to TRBJ2-1, with TRBD1 matching over 8 bases. There are 17 residues in the CDR3. V was clipped by 3 bases and J by 0 bases; unmatched bases: 7. Germline V gene data show CDR1 as MDHEN and CDR2 as SYDVKM. As DNA, the CDR3 is TGTGCCAGCAGTTTGAAACGTGGGACAGGCTCCTACAATGAGCAGTTCTTC. Amino acids: CASSLKRGTGSYNEQFF.

The sample holds a few counts of this clonotype. V and J are TRBV24-1 and TRBJ2-3, with D perhaps TRBD1 (5 bases). Trimming removed 0 bases from V and 0 bases from J, with 12 bases in between. This CDR3 is 17 amino acids long. Per the germline V gene, CDR1 is KGHDR and CDR2 is SFDVKD. The CDR3 loop is CATSDLRDSPSTDTQYF. The CDR3 DNA reads TGTGCCACCAGTGATTTGCGTGACAGCCCCAGCACAGATACGCAGTATTTT.

This chain joins TRBV3-1 and TRBJ2-3; 8 bases match TRBD2. The CDR3 has 16 residues. In germline, CDR1 is LGHDT, CDR2 YNNKEL (reference sequence). Trimming cost V 4 bases and J 7 bases; bases outside gene matches: 13. The CDR3 reads CASSPSGGQRINTQYF. In nucleotides, the CDR3 is TGTGCCAGCAGCCCATCGGGGGGGCAGCGAATAAATACGCAGTATTTT.

This chain links TRBV21-1 with TRBJ1-3; TRBD1 reflects the table's D call only, with no check against the DNA. TRBV21-1 is classified as a pseudogene. The CDR3 sequence is 15 residues long. The CDR3 sequence is CASSKGGQGRNTIYF. CDR3 bases: TGTGCCAGCAGCAAAGGGGGACAGGGTCGAAACACCATATATTTT.

In nucleotides, the CDR3 is TGCAGTGCTAGGGCCGGACAGACCTGGAAAAACATTCAGTACTTC. Its translation: CSARAGQTWKNIQYF. The chain recombines TRBV20-1 with TRBJ2-4, with D maybe TRBD1 (6 bases). Trimming took 3 bases from V and 4 from J, leaving 16 bases between them. The CDR3 is 15 residues long. Germline V CDR1 and CDR2: DFQATT, SNEGSKA (reference sequence).

This clonotype was seen a handful of times. The rearrangement links TRBV28 to TRBJ1-5; D perhaps matches TRBD1 (6 bases). This CDR3 is built from 16 residues. V dropped 6 bases and J dropped 4 bases, with 19 bases sitting between them. The germline V gene has CDR1 MDHEN and CDR2 SYDVKM. CDR3 amino acids: CASSPHRVGGNQPQHF. The DNA of the CDR3 is TGTGCCAGCAGCCCCCACAGGGTGGGGGGGAATCAGCCCCAGCATTTT.

The sample holds a few counts of this clonotype. This rearrangement joins TRBV7-9 to TRBJ2-1; the D gene is possibly TRBD2 (5 bases). Gene TRBJ2-7 matches the end of the DNA better, so the J call may be wrong. Germline V gene data show CDR1 as SEHNR and CDR2 as FQNEAQ (reference sequence). This CDR3 region has 15 residues. CDR3: CASSPYRDYYNEQYF. In nucleotides, the CDR3 is TGTGCCAGCAGCCCCTACCGGGATTACTACAATGAGCAGTACTTC.

This clonotype came up once. The genes are TRBV7-2 and TRBJ1-5, with 8 bases that match TRBD1. Germline trimming cut 3 bases from V and 6 bases from J; bases unmatched to any gene: 7. Germline V gene data show CDR1 as SGHTA and CDR2 as FQGNSA. The length of the CDR3 is 15 residues. DNA of the CDR3: TGTGCCAGCAGCTTGGCGCCAGGGGGCCTTCAGCCCCAGCATTTT. Translation gives CASSLAPGGLQPQHF.

The rearrangement joins TRBV2 to TRBJ2-5; 11 bases agree with TRBD1. The length of the CDR3 is 14 residues. Germline CDR1 and CDR2: SNHLY and FYNNEI. The V segment lost 6 bases and the J segment 11 bases; nucleotides outside the gene matches: 11. The CDR3 loop reads CASRRTGGIREQYF. CDR3 DNA sequence: TGTGCCAGCAGAAGGACAGGGGGCATAAGGGAGCAGTACTTC. The variable domain in full, completed from reference TRBV2 and TRBJ2-5, reads EPEVTQTPSHQVTQMGQEVILRCVPISNHLYFYWYRQILGQKVEFLVSFYNNEISEKSEIFDDQFSVERPDGSNFTLKIRSTKLEDSAMYFCASRRTGGIREQYFGPGTRLLVL.

The rearrangement uses TRBV3-1 and TRBJ2-1; no firm D call. The J call may be incorrect, as the DNA end agrees better with TRBJ2-7. The V gene's germline CDR1 is LGHDT and CDR2 YNNKEL (reference sequence). The CDR3 covers 15 residues. The CDR3 sequence is CASSQSSGFYNEQYF. CDR3 DNA: TGTGCCAGCAGCCAATCTTCGGGTTTCTACAATGAGCAGTACTTC.

As concerns this clonotype: Possible read error: a much larger clone is one base away. This sequence joins TRBV4-2 and TRBJ2-1; tentative D call: TRBD2 (6 bases). The J call could be wrong; TRBJ2-7 is a better fit for the DNA end. In germline, CDR1 is LGHNA, CDR2 YNFKEQ. The length of the CDR3 is 16 residues. In nucleotides, the CDR3 is TGTGCCAGCAGCCAAGATGGGGGGAGCTCCTACAATGAGCAGTACTTC. Translation gives CASSQDGGSSYNEQYF.

This clonotype was counted many times. This chain uses TRBV5-4 with TRBJ2-1, with 9 bases that match TRBD1. The CDR3 is 15 amino acids. Germline CDR1 and CDR2: SGHNT and YYREEE (reference sequence). V lost 0 bases and J lost 4; bases outside the gene matches: 2. The CDR3 sequence is CASSLVGQGYNEQFF. The DNA of the CDR3 is TGTGCCAGCAGCTTGGTTGGACAGGGGTACAATGAGCAGTTCTTC.

This clonotype was observed a few times. CDR3 DNA sequence: TGCGCCAGCAGCGACACGCCGGGACAGGGATATGAGCAGTTCTTC. Translating gives CASSDTPGQGYEQFF. The chain recombines TRBV4-1 with TRBJ2-1, with 9 bases identical to TRBD1. The CDR3 covers 15 residues. V shed 5 bases and J 8 bases; nucleotides not matched to a gene: 10. Germline V CDR1 and CDR2: MGHRA, YSYEKL.

CDR3 in DNA: TGTGCCATCATGGGCGTGGAGTCCCAGAACACTGAAGCTTTCTTT. As protein: CAIMGVESQNTEAFF. This chain joins TRBV10-3 and TRBJ1-1, with unresolved D. Trimming took off 7 bases at V and 1 base at J, with 16 bases between the two ends. The CDR3 covers 15 residues. CDR1 is ENHRY and CDR2 is SYGVKD in the germline V gene.